The 22 T cell receptor beta chains in this list originate from one sample, sequenced in a study of cytomegalovirus exposure and HLA in healthy donors. The PCR ran on 60 Vbeta and 13 Jbeta primers. Data came from immunoSEQ multiplex PCR; TCRdb stores just in-frame clones and leaves some out. Among roughly 180,000 clones, roughly 88% were seen once, and the ten largest hold roughly 1.2%. The specimen sequenced was PBMCs. The receptors shown here come from a girl aged 2-15 years in good health and CMV-seropositive.

The V call is TRBV19, the J call TRBJ2-5; unclear D gene. Germline values: CDR1 LNHDA, CDR2 SQIVND (reference sequence). V lost 4 bases and J 7 bases, leaving 13 bases between the germline ends. The CDR3 loop spans 13 amino acids. The CDR3 DNA reads as TGTGCCAGTAGTACCGTCGCGGTGGGGACCCAGTACTTC. Translation: CASSTVAVGTQYF.

The rearrangement links TRBV19 to TRBJ2-6; 8 bases map to TRBD1. V shed 9 bases and J 0 bases; nucleotides not matched to a gene: 10. The CDR3 totals 17 residues. CDR1 is LNHDA and CDR2 is SQIVND in the germline V gene (reference sequence). CDR3 coding DNA: TGTGCCAGCTCGTGGGGACAGGCAGGCTCTGGGGCCAACGTCCTGACTTTC. Protein product: CASSWGQAGSGANVLTF.

The chain joins TRBV11-1 to TRBJ2-5, with unresolved D. Germline loops: CDR1 SGHAT, CDR2 FQDESV (reference sequence). With 5 bases removed from V and 9 bases from J, the gap between germline ends came to 10 bases. The CDR3 loop spans 11 amino acids. CDR3 coding DNA: TGTGCCAGCAGCCGCCGAGGTGCCCAGTACTTC. Translating it yields CASSRRGAQYF.

The chain recombines TRBV6-6 with TRBJ1-6; maybe TRBD1 (5 bases). The CDR3 sequence is 16 residues long. CDR1 and CDR2 from the germline V gene are MNHNY and SVGAGI (reference sequence). V gave up 6 bases and J gave up 6 bases, with 18 bases separating them. CDR3: CASRPQIGTLNSPLHF. CDR3 coding DNA: TGTGCCAGCAGGCCCCAAATCGGGACTCTTAATTCACCCCTCCACTTT.

V usage is TRBV6-1 and J usage is TRBJ1-2; D not resolved. The CDR3 sequence is 15 residues long. CDR1 MNHNS and CDR2 SASEGT come from the germline V gene. Between the trimmed V and J ends, which lost 3 bases and 5 bases, there was a span of 16 bases. The CDR3: CASSENLAWSYGYTF. The CDR3 DNA is TGTGCCAGCAGTGAGAACCTCGCTTGGAGTTATGGCTACACCTTC.

The V and J genes are TRBV25-1 and TRBJ1-4; TRBD1 aligns across 9 bases. Trimming removed 4 bases from V and 8 bases from J; junction bases left unmatched: 5. Germline V CDR1 and CDR2: MGHDK, SYGVNS. CDR3 size: 14 residues. The CDR3 nucleotides are TGTGCCAGCAGTGTTGGGACAGGGAGGGAAAAACTGTTTTTT. This encodes CASSVGTGREKLFF.

The V call is TRBV19, the J call TRBJ2-1; TRBD1 might be the D (5 bases). V was clipped by 5 bases and J by 0 bases, with 14 bases between them. The CDR3 consists of 16 residues. The germline V gene has CDR1 LNHDA and CDR2 SQIVND (reference sequence). In nucleotides, the CDR3 is TGTGCCAGTAGTCAACAGGTCTTAAGCTCCTACAATGAGCAGTTCTTC. Protein sequence: CASSQQVLSSYNEQFF.

The V and J genes are TRBV9 and TRBJ1-3; TRBD1 is a possible D gene (6 bases). Germline loops: CDR1 SGDLS, CDR2 YYNGEE. This CDR3 contains 14 residues. V shed 4 bases and J shed 0 bases, with 8 bases lying between them. The CDR3 DNA is TGTGCCAGCAGCCTGGACAGCTCTGGAAACACCATATATTTT. Protein: CASSLDSSGNTIYF.

The J gene is TRBJ1-1, the V gene TRBV5-6; D is perhaps TRBD1 (5 bases). Germline assignment: CDR1 SGHDT and CDR2 YYEEEE. Trimming cost V 0 bases and J 4 bases, with 19 bases left between them. This CDR3 has 17 residues. This CDR3 reads CASSLAQGSRSRTEAFF. In DNA form, the CDR3 reads TGTGCCAGCAGCTTGGCTCAGGGTAGCAGGTCGCGCACTGAAGCTTTCTTT.

The J gene is TRBJ2-7, the V gene TRBV6-6; a weak D match, TRBD1 (6 bases). The germline V and J ends were trimmed by 6 bases and 2 bases, with 8 bases remaining between them. CDR1 is MNHNY, CDR2 SVGAGI, per germline (reference sequence). The CDR3 loop spans 12 amino acids. The CDR3 loop is CASRDSAYEQYF. For the CDR3, the DNA is TGTGCCAGCAGGGACAGTGCCTACGAGCAGTACTTC.

This clone turned up a few times. V and J are TRBV27 and TRBJ2-7; 12 bases align to TRBD2. The CDR3 runs 15 residues. In germline, CDR1 is MNHEY, CDR2 SMNVEV (reference sequence). Germline trimming cut 6 bases from V and 2 bases from J; bases unmatched to any gene: 5. CDR3 sequence: CASRPRLAGAYEQYF. CDR3 nucleotide sequence: TGTGCCAGCAGACCAAGACTAGCGGGGGCCTACGAGCAGTACTTC.

The V gene is TRBV20-1, the J gene TRBJ1-2; no firm D call. V lost 6 bases and J 12 bases, leaving 14 bases between the germline ends. Germline V gene lookup returns CDR1 DFQATT and CDR2 SNEGSKA (reference sequence). The CDR3 contains 10 residues. Here the CDR3 DNA reads TGCAGTGCAAAAATCGCAGTAAACACCTTC. Amino acid sequence: CSAKIAVNTF.

The rearrangement joins TRBV19 to TRBJ1-1; D not certain. The CDR3 extends over 14 amino acids. V was cut by 1 base and J by 2 bases, with 8 bases left in between. In germline, CDR1 is LNHDA, CDR2 SQIVND (reference sequence). CDR3 loop: CASSIGQANTEAFF. The DNA for the CDR3 is TGTGCCAGTAGTATAGGCCAGGCAAACACTGAAGCTTTCTTT.

The genes are TRBV5-6 and TRBJ2-3, with D possibly matching TRBD2 (6 bases). Per germline, CDR1 SGHDT and CDR2 YYEEEE. The CDR3 totals 15 residues. The germline V and J ends were trimmed by 2 bases and 4 bases, with 14 bases remaining between them. The CDR3 is CASSLSFTGADTQYF. CDR3 sequence (DNA): TGTGCCAGCAGCTTAAGTTTCACGGGAGCAGATACGCAGTATTTT.

In the case of this clone: The germline gene is not matched at one end of the junction; a read error may be the cause. This chain joins TRBV7-9 and TRBJ1-2; D possibly corresponds to TRBD1 (6 bases). Germline V gene lookup returns CDR1 SEHNR and CDR2 FQNEAQ (reference sequence). This CDR3 is built from 14 residues. Here the CDR3 DNA reads TGTGCCAGCAGCAGCGAAGGACAGTTCTATGGCTACCCCTTC. This codes for CASSSEGQFYGYPF.

The CDR3 bases are TGTGCCAGCAGTCCACCAGCTGGACAGGCGATGGGTGGCTACACCTTC. This encodes CASSPPAGQAMGGYTF. The gene calls are TRBV28 and TRBJ1-2; 7 bases match TRBD1. In germline, CDR1 is MDHEN, CDR2 SYDVKM. The CDR3 extends over 16 amino acids. The ends lost 5 bases at V and 7 bases at J; junction bases unmatched: 16.

The rearrangement uses TRBV5-4 and TRBJ1-1; D might be TRBD1 (6 bases). V lost 5 bases and J 0 bases, leaving 14 bases between the germline ends. Germline values: CDR1 SGHNT, CDR2 YYREEE (reference sequence). This CDR3 has 15 amino acids. CDR3 DNA: TGTGCCAGCAGGGAGAGAGACAGGCTGAACACTGAAGCTTTCTTT. Translating it yields CASRERDRLNTEAFF.

This clone was observed a few times. The chain carries TRBV4-1 and TRBJ2-1; possible D gene TRBD1, 5 bases. Germline V gives CDR1 MGHRA, CDR2 YSYEKL. V was cut by 5 bases and J by 0 bases, with 11 bases left in between. There are 15 residues in the CDR3. CDR3 coding DNA: TGCGCCAGCAGCAAAACAGGACGCTCCTACAATGAGCAGTTCTTC. This translates into CASSKTGRSYNEQFF.

Remarks on this clone: Additional DNA sequences in this sample encode the identical CDR3. V usage is TRBV9 and J usage is TRBJ1-6, with D maybe TRBD1 (5 bases). The germline CDR1 and CDR2 sequences are SGDLS and YYNGEE. This CDR3 comprises 15 residues. Trimming shortened V by 3 bases and J by 11 bases, and 18 bases separated the two germline ends. The CDR3 nucleotides are TGTGCCAGCAGCGCAGCAGGGTCAGGCCCTACACCCCTCCACTTT. As protein: CASSAAGSGPTPLHF.

V is TRBV30 and J is TRBJ1-6, with D possibly being TRBD1 (5 bases). Per germline, CDR1 GTSNPN and CDR2 SVGIG (reference sequence). This CDR3 is 12 amino acids long. V dropped 5 bases and J dropped 7 bases, with 9 bases sitting between them. The CDR3 here is CAWAGENSPLHF. The CDR3 coding sequence is TGTGCCTGGGCGGGGGAGAATTCACCCCTCCACTTT.

V gene TRBV30 combines with J gene TRBJ2-2; D gene ambiguous. The CDR3 runs to 11 residues. The germline gives CDR1 GTSNPN, CDR2 SVGIG (reference sequence). V lost 0 bases and J 8 bases, leaving 4 bases between the germline ends. In DNA form, the CDR3 reads TGTGCCTGGAGTGTCGGGGGGGAGCTGTTTTTT. Its protein product is CAWSVGGELFF.

V gene TRBV9 combines with J gene TRBJ2-6; TRBD1 matches 9 bases. The CDR3 is made up of 19 amino acids. V lost 3 bases to trimming and J lost 0 bases; unmatched junction nucleotides: 10. The germline V gene encodes CDR1 SGDLS and CDR2 YYNGEE. CDR3 region: CASSGSPGTGFSGANVLTF. The CDR3, as DNA: TGTGCCAGCAGCGGAAGCCCCGGGACAGGGTTCTCTGGGGCCAACGTCCTGACTTTC.